This entry lists 15 T cell receptor beta chains sequenced from one sample in a study of vaccination and CD4 T cells after COVID-19. No antigen has been assigned to these receptors. As to treatment: approximately nine-day PBMC culture with coronavirus spike peptide pools or control peptides (ViraFEST assay). The Oncomine TCR Beta short-read assay generated sequence data from the DNA of cultured CD4+ T cells. TCRdb reanalysed the PCR reads using MiXCR and keeps one entry per CDR3 protein. The sample lists fewer than 20,000 distinct CDR3 sequences; approximately 49% were seen once. The sequenced material came from CD4+ T cells from blood, cultured in vitro. The receptors were gathered from a human donor who had recovered from COVID-19.

This clonotype was recorded a few times. J is TRBJ1-6 and V is TRBV4-3; D not certain. Germline V CDR1 and CDR2: LGHNA, YSLEER. This CDR3 region has 15 residues. V was trimmed by 0 bases and J by 8 bases, leaving 11 bases between them. The CDR3 loop reads CASSQDPVSHSPLHF. CDR3 bases: TGCGCCAGCAGCCAAGATCCGGTTAGCCATTCACCCCTCCACTTT.

This sequence joins TRBV6-1 and TRBJ2-1, with no clear D. Germline-derived CDR1 and CDR2 are MNHNS and SASEGT. There are 16 residues in the CDR3. The V end lost 1 base, the J end lost 4 bases, and 14 bases lay between the germline ends. The CDR3 nucleotides read TGTGCCAGCAGTGAAGAGGTGCGTTGGGTGTACAATGAGCAGTTCTTC. Protein sequence: CASSEEVRWVYNEQFF.

V usage is TRBV7-2 and J usage is TRBJ2-1; 11 nucleotides match TRBD2. Losses at the gene ends were 5 bases for V and 6 bases for J; bases not matched to a gene: 12. The V gene's germline CDR1 is SGHTA and CDR2 FQGNSA. The CDR3 length is 17 residues. CDR3 amino acids: CASSGVSSGGLRNEQFF. In DNA form, the CDR3 reads TGTGCCAGCAGCGGAGTGTCTAGCGGGGGGCTTCGCAATGAGCAGTTCTTC.

J is TRBJ1-6 and V is TRBV20-1, with D hard to call. This CDR3 has 14 residues. Trimming removed 0 bases at V and 7 bases at J, with 10 bases between. The germline CDR1 and CDR2 sequences are DFQATT and SNEGSKA (reference sequence). CDR3 region: CSAREIAANSPLHF. In DNA form, the CDR3 reads TGCAGTGCTAGAGAGATCGCAGCCAATTCACCCCTCCACTTT.

This clonotype was found a few times. CDR3 DNA sequence: TGCAGTGCTAGAGATGTAGAGGATCCCGCCCAAGAGACCCAGTACTTC. Its protein product is CSARDVEDPAQETQYF. The chain recombines TRBV20-1 with TRBJ2-5; D is ambiguous. The CDR3 length is 16 residues. Per germline, CDR1 DFQATT and CDR2 SNEGSKA (reference sequence). The V end lost 0 bases, the J end lost 1 base, and 15 bases lay between the germline ends.

This clonotype is a singleton in its sample. This chain joins TRBV12-3 or TRBV12-4 and TRBJ2-2; 8 bases match TRBD1. V was pared by 9 bases and J by 5 bases, with 8 bases of the junction left unmatched. The CDR3 has 14 amino acids. For the CDR3, the DNA is TGTGCCAGTCGGACAGGGAGCGAGACCGGGGAGCTGTTTTTT. Protein: CASRTGSETGELFF.

The chain employs TRBV7-2 and TRBJ2-7; D unclear. Germline V gene lookup returns CDR1 SGHTA and CDR2 FQGNSA. V was pared by 1 base and J by 1 base, with 8 bases between. The CDR3 runs to 14 residues. The CDR3 reads CASSLVISSYEQYF. The DNA of the CDR3 is TGTGCCAGCAGCTTAGTCATCTCATCCTACGAGCAGTACTTC.

The genes are TRBV4-3 and TRBJ2-5; possible D gene TRBD2, 5 bases. V shed 1 base and J shed 1 base, with 7 bases lying between them. The CDR3 length is 14 residues. Per the germline V gene, CDR1 is LGHNA and CDR2 is YSLEER. CDR3 nucleotide sequence: TGCGCCAGCAGCCAAGTAGGAGGCCAAGAGACCCAGTACTTC. Its translation: CASSQVGGQETQYF.

The chain uses TRBV11-2 and TRBJ2-1, with a tentative D call TRBD2 (7 bases). V was shortened by 8 bases and J by 0 bases, with 14 bases between the two germline ends. CDR1 and CDR2 (germline): SGHAT, FQNNGV. The CDR3 totals 15 residues. CDR3 residues: CASLGGRSSYNEQFF. The CDR3 DNA follows: TGTGCCAGCTTGGGGGGGCGCAGCTCCTACAATGAGCAGTTCTTC.

The genes are TRBV12-3 or TRBV12-4 and TRBJ1-5; D perhaps matches TRBD1 (6 bases). Trimming took off 5 bases at V and 9 bases at J, with 14 bases between the two ends. There are 13 residues in the CDR3. The CDR3 coding sequence is TGTGCCAGCAGTCGGACAGCGGACTCGCCCCAGCATTTT. Translating gives CASSRTADSPQHF.

The chain links TRBV15 to TRBJ1-5, with D possibly matching TRBD1 (6 bases). V lost 5 bases, J lost 7 bases, and 12 bases lay in between. CDR1 and CDR2 (germline): LNHNV, YYDKDF (reference sequence). This CDR3 has 13 amino acids. The CDR3 DNA reads TGTGCCACCAGCCCCGGGGGGCGGCAGCCCCAGCATTTT. Amino acid sequence: CATSPGGRQPQHF.

The chain is built from TRBV18 and TRBJ2-3; 10 nucleotides agree with TRBD2. There are 17 residues in the CDR3. Germline V gene data show CDR1 as KGHSH and CDR2 as LQKENI. V gave up 3 bases and J gave up 4 bases; unmatched junction bases: 10. The CDR3 DNA is TGTGCCAGCTCACCCGACAGCGGACTAGCGGCCCCAGATACGCAGTATTTT. Residues: CASSPDSGLAAPDTQYF.

The table lists this clonotype with a few counts. This sequence joins TRBV5-4 and TRBJ1-2; D might be TRBD1 (5 bases). V dropped 3 bases and J dropped 3 bases, with 9 bases sitting between them. The germline gives CDR1 SGHNT, CDR2 YYREEE (reference sequence). The CDR3 runs 13 residues. The CDR3 DNA follows: TGTGCCAGCAGCTGGGGGACGGACTATGGCTACACCTTC. Its translation: CASSWGTDYGYTF.

V usage is TRBV15 and J usage is TRBJ2-3; 10 bases are a match to TRBD2. V was clipped by 0 bases and J by 7 bases; unmatched bases: 7. Germline V gives CDR1 LNHNV, CDR2 YYDKDF (reference sequence). The CDR3 sequence is 16 residues long. The CDR3 loop reads CATSRDTSGGGHTQYF. In DNA form, the CDR3 reads TGTGCCACCAGCAGAGATACGAGCGGGGGGGGACATACGCAGTATTTT.

The CDR3 coding sequence is TGTGCCAGCAGTGAAATCCAGGGAGGGCAGACCCAGTACTTC. Amino acid sequence: CASSEIQGGQTQYF. The rearrangement joins TRBV6-1 to TRBJ2-5, with 7 bases aligning to TRBD2. The CDR3 is 14 residues long. V shed 2 bases, J shed 6 bases, and the junction held 6 bases outside the gene matches. Germline loops: CDR1 MNHNS, CDR2 SASEGT.